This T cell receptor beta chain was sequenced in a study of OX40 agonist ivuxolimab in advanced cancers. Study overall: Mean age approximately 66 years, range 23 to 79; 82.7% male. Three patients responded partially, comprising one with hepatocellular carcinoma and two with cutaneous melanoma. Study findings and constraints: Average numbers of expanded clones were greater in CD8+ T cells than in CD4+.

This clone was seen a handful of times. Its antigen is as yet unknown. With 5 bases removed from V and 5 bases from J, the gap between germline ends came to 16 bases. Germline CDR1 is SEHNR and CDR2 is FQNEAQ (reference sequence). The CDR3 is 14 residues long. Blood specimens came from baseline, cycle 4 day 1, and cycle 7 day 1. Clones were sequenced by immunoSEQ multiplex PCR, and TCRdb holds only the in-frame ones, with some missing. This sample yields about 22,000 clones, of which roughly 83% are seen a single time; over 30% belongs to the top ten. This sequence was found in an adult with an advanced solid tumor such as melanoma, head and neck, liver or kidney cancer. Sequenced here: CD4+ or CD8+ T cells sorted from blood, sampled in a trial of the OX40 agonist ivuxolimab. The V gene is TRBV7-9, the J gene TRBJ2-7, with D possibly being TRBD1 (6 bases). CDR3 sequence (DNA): TGTGCCAGCAGCCGTCCCAGGGGTTGGGACGAGCAGTACTTC. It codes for CASSRPRGWDEQYF.